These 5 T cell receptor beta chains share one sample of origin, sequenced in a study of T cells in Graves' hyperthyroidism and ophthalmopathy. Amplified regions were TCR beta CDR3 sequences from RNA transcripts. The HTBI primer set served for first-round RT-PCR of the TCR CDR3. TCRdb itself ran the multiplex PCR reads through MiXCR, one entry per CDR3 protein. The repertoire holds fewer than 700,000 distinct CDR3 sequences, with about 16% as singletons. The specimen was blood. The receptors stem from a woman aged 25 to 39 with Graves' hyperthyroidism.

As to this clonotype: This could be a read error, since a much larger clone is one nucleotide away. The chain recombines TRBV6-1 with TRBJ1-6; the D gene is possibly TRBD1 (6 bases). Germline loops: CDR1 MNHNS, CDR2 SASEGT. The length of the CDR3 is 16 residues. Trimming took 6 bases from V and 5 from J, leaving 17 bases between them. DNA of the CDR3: TGTGCCAGCAGACCCGGGGGGGCCCCTCATAATTCACCCCTCCACTTT. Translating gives CASRPGGAPHNSPLHF.

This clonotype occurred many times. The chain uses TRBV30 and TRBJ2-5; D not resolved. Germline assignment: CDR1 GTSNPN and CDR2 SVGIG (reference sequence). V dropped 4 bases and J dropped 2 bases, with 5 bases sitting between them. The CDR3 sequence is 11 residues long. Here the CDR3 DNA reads TGTGCCTGGACAAGACAAGAGACCCAGTACTTC. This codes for CAWTRQETQYF.

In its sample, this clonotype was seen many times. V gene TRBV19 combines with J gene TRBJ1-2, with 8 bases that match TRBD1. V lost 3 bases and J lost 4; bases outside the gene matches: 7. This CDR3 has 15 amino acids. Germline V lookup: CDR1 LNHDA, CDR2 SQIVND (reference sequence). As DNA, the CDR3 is TGTGCCAGTAGTATGGACAGGGAAGTTGGCTATGGCTACACCTTC. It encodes CASSMDREVGYGYTF.

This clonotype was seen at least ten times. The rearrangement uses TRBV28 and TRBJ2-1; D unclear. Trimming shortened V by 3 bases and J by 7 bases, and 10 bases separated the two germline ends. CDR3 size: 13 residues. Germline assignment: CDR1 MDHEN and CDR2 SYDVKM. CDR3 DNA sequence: TGTGCCAGCAGTTTTACCTCCGTTAATGAGCAGTTCTTC. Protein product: CASSFTSVNEQFF.

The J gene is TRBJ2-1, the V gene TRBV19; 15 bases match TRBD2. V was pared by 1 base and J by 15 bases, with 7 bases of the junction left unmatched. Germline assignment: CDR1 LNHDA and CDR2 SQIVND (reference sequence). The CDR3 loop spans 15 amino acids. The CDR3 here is CASSIGGLAGGRLFF. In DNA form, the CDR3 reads TGTGCCAGTAGTATAGGGGGACTAGCGGGAGGCCGGCTGTTCTTC.